These T cell receptor beta chains were read from a single sample in a study of metastatic and nonmetastatic thyroid tumors. Using MiXCR, TCRdb re-called clones from the PCR reads. Altogether about 22,000 clones are present, around 19% being singletons, with the ten largest covering 2.5% to 3%. Source material: adjacent normal tissue. The receptors come from a male donor with papillary thyroid cancer or a benign thyroid nodule (not recorded which). Some clones in this sample may be carry-over from other donors' samples. Each CDR3 is given with its conserved first and last residue.

j_call,cdr3_length,v_call,cdr3_aa
TRBJ1-2,14,TRBV11-2,CASSVGQQGRGYTF
TRBJ2-5,15,TRBV7-3,CASSLVAGVQETQYF
TRBJ2-1,20,TRBV7-9,CASSLIGTSGGKTSYNEQFF
TRBJ1-1,14,TRBV5-6,CASSWAYGDTEAFF
TRBJ1-5,13,TRBV27,CASSWEQNQPQHF
TRBJ1-4,15,TRBV15,CATSRTGGPNEKLFF
TRBJ2-7,15,TRBV27,CASSVYGTDTYEQYF
TRBJ1-1,15,TRBV19,CASSPPTGLNTEAFF
TRBJ2-1,14,TRBV24-1,CATSLIGSYNEQFF
TRBJ2-5,16,TRBV24-1,CATSDSGQGTQETQYF
TRBJ2-5,13,TRBV7-9,CASSAVAQETQYF
TRBJ2-1,19,TRBV12-3/TRBV12-4,CASSFGGASGSISYNEQFF
TRBJ2-3,15,TRBV28,CASGPGTGFADTQYF
TRBJ1-1,15,TRBV6-1,CATLPGRAGSTEAFF
TRBJ2-3,17,TRBV9,CASSVAPPGQGTDTQYF
TRBJ1-6,14,TRBV19,CASSIAVVNSPLHF
TRBJ2-7,13,TRBV12-3/TRBV12-4,CASSNTQGDEQYF
TRBJ1-5,16,TRBV12-3/TRBV12-4,CASSFSPNSPISPQHF
TRBJ1-1,16,TRBV20-1,CSAIRWDRGTNTEAFF
TRBJ2-1,15,TRBV5-1,CASSSQGREWNEQFF
TRBJ2-6,18,TRBV7-8,CASSSRTGVNSGANVLTF
TRBJ1-6,15,TRBV2,CASSRRSSYNSPLHF
TRBJ1-2,13,TRBV28,CASSSCGGYGYTF
TRBJ2-1,13,TRBV7-3,CASSFSRGNEQFF
TRBJ2-6,13,TRBV2,CASGLSGANVLTF
TRBJ1-6,15,TRBV19,CASSISGAGNSPLHF
TRBJ2-5,17,TRBV7-8,CASISGRVILPQETQYF
TRBJ2-1,15,TRBV5-6,CASSSGTPVGNEQFF
TRBJ1-1,12,TRBV11-3,CASSQGGGEAFF
TRBJ2-3,15,TRBV19,CASSFQGPGGDTQYF
TRBJ1-2,15,TRBV20-1,CSARDRSGAVDGYTF
TRBJ2-7,15,TRBV28,CASSPIRGGFSEQYF
TRBJ1-1,11,TRBV20-1,CSATKNTEAFF
TRBJ2-1,17,TRBV19,CASKGLAGGTSYNEQFF
TRBJ2-7,14,TRBV10-3,CAFLGTGSSYEEYF
TRBJ2-6,17,TRBV5-1,CASSLEVRGSGANVLTF
TRBJ1-5,15,TRBV2,CASRLQGVIDQPQHF
TRBJ1-5,14,TRBV2,CASSEDISYQPQHF
TRBJ1-1,12,TRBV30,CAWGQVNTEAFF
TRBJ1-6,14,TRBV7-2,CASSLGQGYSPLHF
TRBJ2-1,15,TRBV4-3,CASSRGTSGRNEQFF
TRBJ2-1,12,TRBV28,CASSPLDNEQFF
TRBJ2-1,18,TRBV28,CASSLRDGLSGIINEQFF
TRBJ2-1,15,TRBV27,CASSLSRDTYNEQFF
TRBJ1-2,13,TRBV20-1,CSASSRWDYGYTF
TRBJ1-2,15,TRBV27,CASSPGGVQNYGYTF